The following is a T cell receptor beta chain sequence with its context. A single record per CDR3 protein comes from TCRdb applying MiXCR to the 5' RACE reads. The profile shows 700,000 to 950,000 distinct CDR3 sequences, 12% of them singletons. The CDR3 is 12 residues long. V was trimmed by 2 bases and J by 8 bases, leaving 7 bases between them. CDR1 is MGHRA and CDR2 is YSYEKL in the germline V gene. This sample was taken from a study of identical twins. The data were also submitted as part of a second study, on yellow fever vaccine responses in identical twins.

This sequence joins TRBV4-1 and TRBJ2-1; D is unclear. This TCR came from a woman between 18 and 29 years old in good health. Sequencing was performed on PBMCs. The CDR3 reads CASSQTSYEQFF. The CDR3 DNA reads as TGCGCCAGCAGCCAAACATCGTATGAGCAGTTCTTC.